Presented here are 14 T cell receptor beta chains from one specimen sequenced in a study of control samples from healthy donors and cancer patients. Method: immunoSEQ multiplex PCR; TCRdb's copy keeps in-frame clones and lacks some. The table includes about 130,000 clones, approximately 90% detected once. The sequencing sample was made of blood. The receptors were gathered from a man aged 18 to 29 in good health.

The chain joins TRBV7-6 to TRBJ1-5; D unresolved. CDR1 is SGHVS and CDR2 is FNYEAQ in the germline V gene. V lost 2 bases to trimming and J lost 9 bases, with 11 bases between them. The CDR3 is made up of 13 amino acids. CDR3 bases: TGTGCCAGCAGCTTAACAAGACCAGGGCCCCAGCATTTT. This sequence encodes CASSLTRPGPQHF.

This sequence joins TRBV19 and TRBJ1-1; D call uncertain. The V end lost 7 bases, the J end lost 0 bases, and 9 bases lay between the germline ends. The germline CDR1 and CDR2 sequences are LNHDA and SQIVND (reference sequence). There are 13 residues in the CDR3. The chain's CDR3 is CASKEGLNTEAFF. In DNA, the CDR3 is TGTGCCAGTAAGGAGGGCCTGAACACTGAAGCTTTCTTT.

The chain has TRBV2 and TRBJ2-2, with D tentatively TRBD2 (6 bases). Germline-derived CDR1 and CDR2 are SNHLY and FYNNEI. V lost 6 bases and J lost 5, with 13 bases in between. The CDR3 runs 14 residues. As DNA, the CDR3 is TGTGCCAGCAGGTGGACTACTTCGACCGGGGAGCTGTTTTTT. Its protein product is CASRWTTSTGELFF.

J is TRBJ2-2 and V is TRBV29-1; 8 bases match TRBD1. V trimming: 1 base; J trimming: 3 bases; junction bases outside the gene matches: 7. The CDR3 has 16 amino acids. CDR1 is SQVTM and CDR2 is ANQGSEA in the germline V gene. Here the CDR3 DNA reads TGCAGCGTTGAAGGGAGGACAGGGTGGGACACCGGGGAGCTGTTTTTT. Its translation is CSVEGRTGWDTGELFF.

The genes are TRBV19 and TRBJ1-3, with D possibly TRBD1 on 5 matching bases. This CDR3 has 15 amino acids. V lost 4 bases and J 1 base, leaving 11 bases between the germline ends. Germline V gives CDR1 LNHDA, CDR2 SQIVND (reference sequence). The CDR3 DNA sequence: TGTGCCAGTAGTACGTACGCAGGGTCTGGAAACACCATATATTTT. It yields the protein CASSTYAGSGNTIYF.

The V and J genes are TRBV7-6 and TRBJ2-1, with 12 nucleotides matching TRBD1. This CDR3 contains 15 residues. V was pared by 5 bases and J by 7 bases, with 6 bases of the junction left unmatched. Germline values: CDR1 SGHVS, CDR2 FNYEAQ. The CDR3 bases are TGTGCCAGCAGCACCGGGACAGGGGGCTATAATGAGCAGTTCTTC. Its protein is CASSTGTGGYNEQFF.

The CDR3 reads CASSPRGETQYF. Written as DNA, the CDR3 is TGTGCCAGCAGCCCCCGAGGGGAGACCCAGTACTTC. V gene TRBV27 combines with J gene TRBJ2-5; TRBD2 is a possible D gene (5 bases). From germline, CDR1 is MNHEY and CDR2 SMNVEV (reference sequence). Trimming pared 6 bases from V and 5 bases from J, leaving 10 bases between. CDR3 length equals 12 residues.

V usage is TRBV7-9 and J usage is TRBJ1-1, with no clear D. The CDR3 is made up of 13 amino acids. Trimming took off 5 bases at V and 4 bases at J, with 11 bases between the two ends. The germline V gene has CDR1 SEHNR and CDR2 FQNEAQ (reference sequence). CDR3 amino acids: CASSRREATEAFF. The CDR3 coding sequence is TGTGCCAGCAGCCGACGGGAAGCCACTGAAGCTTTCTTT.

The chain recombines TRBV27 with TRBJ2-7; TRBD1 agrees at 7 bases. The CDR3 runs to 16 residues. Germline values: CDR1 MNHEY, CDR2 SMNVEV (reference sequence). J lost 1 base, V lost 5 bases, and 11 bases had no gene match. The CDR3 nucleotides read TGTGCCAGCAGTCCATCAACAGGGGCCCTTTCCTACGAGCAGTACTTC. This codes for CASSPSTGALSYEQYF.

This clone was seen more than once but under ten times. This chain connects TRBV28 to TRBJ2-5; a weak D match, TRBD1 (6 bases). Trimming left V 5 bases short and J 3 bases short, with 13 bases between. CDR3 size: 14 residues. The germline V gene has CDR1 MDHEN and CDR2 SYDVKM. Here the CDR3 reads CASSPRGREETQYF. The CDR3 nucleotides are TGTGCCAGCAGTCCCAGGGGCCGTGAAGAGACCCAGTACTTC.

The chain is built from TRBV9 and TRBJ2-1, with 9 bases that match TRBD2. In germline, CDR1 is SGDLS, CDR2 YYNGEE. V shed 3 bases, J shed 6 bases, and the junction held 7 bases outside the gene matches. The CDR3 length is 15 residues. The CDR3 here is CASSASGDLSNEQFF. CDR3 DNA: TGTGCCAGCAGCGCTAGCGGGGACCTCTCCAATGAGCAGTTCTTC.

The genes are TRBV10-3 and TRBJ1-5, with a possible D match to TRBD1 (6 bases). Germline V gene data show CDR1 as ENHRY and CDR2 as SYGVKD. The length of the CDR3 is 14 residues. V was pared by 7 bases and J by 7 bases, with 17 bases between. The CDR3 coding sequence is TGTGCCATCAAAGCGGGCCCCCAGGGGCAGCCCCAGCATTTT. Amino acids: CAIKAGPQGQPQHF.

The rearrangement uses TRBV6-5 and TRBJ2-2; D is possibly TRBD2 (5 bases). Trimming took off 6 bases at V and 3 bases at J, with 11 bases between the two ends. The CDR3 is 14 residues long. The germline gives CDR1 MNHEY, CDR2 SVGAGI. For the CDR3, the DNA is TGTGCCAGCAGCGGAGGCAGTTACACCGGGGAGCTGTTTTTT. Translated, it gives CASSGGSYTGELFF.

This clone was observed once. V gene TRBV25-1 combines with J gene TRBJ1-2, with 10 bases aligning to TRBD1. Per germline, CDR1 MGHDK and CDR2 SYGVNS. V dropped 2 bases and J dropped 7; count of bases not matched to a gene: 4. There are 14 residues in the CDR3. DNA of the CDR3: TGTGCCAGCAGTGAACAGGACAGGGGGTTTGGCTACACCTTC. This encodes CASSEQDRGFGYTF.